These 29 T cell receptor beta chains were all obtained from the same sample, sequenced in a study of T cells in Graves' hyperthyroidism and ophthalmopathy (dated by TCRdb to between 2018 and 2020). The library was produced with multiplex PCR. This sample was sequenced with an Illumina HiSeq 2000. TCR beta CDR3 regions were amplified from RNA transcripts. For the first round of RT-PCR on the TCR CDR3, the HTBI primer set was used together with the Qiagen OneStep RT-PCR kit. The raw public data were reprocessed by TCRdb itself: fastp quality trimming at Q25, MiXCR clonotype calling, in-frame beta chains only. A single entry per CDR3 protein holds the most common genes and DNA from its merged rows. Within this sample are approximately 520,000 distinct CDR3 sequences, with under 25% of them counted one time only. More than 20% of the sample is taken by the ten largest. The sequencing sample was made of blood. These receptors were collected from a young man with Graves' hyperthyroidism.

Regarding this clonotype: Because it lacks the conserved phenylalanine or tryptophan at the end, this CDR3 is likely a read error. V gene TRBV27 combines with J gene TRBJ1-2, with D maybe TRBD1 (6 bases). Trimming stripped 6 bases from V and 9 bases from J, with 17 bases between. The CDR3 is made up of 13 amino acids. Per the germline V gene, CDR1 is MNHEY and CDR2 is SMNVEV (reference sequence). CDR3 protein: CASRIQTGGSYTY. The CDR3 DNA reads TGTGCCAGCAGGATCCAAACGGGGGGCAGCTACACCTAC.

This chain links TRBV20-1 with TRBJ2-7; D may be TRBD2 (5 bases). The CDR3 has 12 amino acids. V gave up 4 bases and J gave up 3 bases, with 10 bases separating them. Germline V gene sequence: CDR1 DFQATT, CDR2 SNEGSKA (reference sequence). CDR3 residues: CSATHRGYEQYF. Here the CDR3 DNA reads TGCAGTGCTACCCATCGGGGCTACGAGCAGTACTTC.

CDR3 protein: CASRRQGRNTGELFF. The CDR3, as DNA: TGTGCCAGCCGGAGGCAGGGCCGGAACACCGGGGAGCTGTTTTTT. The V call is TRBV12-3 or TRBV12-4, the J call TRBJ2-2; D assignment may be TRBD1 or TRBD2 (5 bases each). This CDR3 region has 15 residues. V was shortened by 8 bases and J by 1 base, with 14 bases between the two germline ends.

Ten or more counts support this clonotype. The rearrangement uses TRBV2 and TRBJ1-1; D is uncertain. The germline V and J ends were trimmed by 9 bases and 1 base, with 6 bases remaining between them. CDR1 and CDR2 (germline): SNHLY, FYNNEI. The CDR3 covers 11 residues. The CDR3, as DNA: TGTGCCAGGGAGTGGAACACTGAAGCTTTCTTT. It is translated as CAREWNTEAFF. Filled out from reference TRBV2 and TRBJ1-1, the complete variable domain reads EPEVTQTPSHQVTQMGQEVILRCVPISNHLYFYWYRQILGQKVEFLVSFYNNEISEKSEIFDDQFSVERPDGSNFTLKIRSTKLEDSAMYFCAREWNTEAFFGQGTRLTVV.

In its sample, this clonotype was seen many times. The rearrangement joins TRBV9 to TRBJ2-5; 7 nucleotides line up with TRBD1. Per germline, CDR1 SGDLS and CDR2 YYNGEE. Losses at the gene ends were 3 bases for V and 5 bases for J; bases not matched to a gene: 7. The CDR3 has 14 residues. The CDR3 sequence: CASSGDGTAETQYF. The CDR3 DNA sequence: TGTGCCAGCAGCGGCGACGGGACAGCGGAGACCCAGTACTTC.

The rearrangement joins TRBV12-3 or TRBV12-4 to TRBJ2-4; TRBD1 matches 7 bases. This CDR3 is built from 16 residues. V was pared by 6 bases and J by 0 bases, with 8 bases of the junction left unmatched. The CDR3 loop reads CASRNTGQLAKNIQYF. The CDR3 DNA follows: TGTGCCAGCAGGAACACGGGACAGCTAGCCAAAAACATTCAGTACTTC.

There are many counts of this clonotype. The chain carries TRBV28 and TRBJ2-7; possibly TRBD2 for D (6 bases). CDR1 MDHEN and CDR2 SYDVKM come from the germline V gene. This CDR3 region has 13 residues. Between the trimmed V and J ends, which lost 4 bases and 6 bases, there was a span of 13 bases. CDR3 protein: CASSSRLDPEQYF. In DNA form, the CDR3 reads TGTGCCAGCAGTTCCCGACTAGACCCCGAGCAGTACTTC.

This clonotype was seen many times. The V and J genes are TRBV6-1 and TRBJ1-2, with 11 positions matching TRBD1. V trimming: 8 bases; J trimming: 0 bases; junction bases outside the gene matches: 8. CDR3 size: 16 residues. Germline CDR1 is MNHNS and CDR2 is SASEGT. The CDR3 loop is CASRGTGGRPNYGYTF. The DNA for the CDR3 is TGTGCCAGCCGGGGGACAGGGGGAAGACCTAACTATGGCTACACCTTC.

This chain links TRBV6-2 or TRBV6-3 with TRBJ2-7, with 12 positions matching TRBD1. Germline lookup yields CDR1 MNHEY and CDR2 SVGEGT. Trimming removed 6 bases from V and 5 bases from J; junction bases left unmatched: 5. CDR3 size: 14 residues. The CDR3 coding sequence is TGTGCCAGCAGGGGACAGGGGGCGATTAACGAGCAGTACTTC. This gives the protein CASRGQGAINEQYF.

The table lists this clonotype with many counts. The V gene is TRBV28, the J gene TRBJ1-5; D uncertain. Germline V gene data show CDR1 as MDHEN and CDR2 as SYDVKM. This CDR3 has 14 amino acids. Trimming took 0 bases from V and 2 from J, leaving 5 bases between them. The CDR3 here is CASSLWVGNQPQHF. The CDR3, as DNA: TGTGCCAGCAGTTTATGGGTCGGCAATCAGCCCCAGCATTTT.

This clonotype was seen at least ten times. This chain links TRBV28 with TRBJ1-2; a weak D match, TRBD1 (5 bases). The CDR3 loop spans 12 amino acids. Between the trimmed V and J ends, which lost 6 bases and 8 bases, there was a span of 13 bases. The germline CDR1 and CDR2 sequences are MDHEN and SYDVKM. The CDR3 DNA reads TGTGCCAGCAGCTACGGGGGACGGGGCTACACCTTC. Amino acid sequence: CASSYGGRGYTF.

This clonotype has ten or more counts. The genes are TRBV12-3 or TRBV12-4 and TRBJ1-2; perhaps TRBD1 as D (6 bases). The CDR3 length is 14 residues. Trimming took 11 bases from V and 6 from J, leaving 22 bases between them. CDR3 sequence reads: CAALFRGRGHGYTF. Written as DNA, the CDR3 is TGTGCCGCGTTGTTCAGGGGCCGAGGGCATGGCTACACCTTC.

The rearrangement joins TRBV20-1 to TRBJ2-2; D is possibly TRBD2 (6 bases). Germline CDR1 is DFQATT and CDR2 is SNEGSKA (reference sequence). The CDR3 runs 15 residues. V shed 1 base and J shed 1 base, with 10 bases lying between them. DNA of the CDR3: TGCAGTGCTAGAGCTTGGCGGGGGAACACCGGGGAGCTGTTTTTT. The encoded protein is CSARAWRGNTGELFF.

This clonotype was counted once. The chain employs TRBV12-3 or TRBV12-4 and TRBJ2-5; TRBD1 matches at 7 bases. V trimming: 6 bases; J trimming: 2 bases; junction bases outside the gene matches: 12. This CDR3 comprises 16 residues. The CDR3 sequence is CASSNHRDRPQETQYF. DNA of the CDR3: TGTGCCAGCAGCAATCACCGGGACAGACCTCAAGAGACCCAGTACTTC.

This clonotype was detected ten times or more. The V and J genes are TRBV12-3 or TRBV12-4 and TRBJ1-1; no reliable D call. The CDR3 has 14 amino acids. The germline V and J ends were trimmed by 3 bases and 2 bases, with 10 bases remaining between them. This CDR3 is CASSLWGFNTEAFF. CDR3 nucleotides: TGTGCCAGCAGTTTGTGGGGATTCAACACTGAAGCTTTCTTT.

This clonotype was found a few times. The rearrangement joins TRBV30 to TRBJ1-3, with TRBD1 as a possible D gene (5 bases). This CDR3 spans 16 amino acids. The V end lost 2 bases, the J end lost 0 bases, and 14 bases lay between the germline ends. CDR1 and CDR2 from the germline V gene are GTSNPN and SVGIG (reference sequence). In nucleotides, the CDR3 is TGTGCCTGGAGTCCCCCGGGGGGGAGCTCTGGAAACACCATATATTTT. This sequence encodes CAWSPPGGSSGNTIYF.

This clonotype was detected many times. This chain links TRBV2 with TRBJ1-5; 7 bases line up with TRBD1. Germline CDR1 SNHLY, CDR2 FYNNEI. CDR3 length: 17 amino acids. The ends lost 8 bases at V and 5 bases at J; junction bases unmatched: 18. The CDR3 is CASRSRGTEVLDQPQHF. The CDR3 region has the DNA TGTGCCAGCCGAAGTAGAGGGACAGAGGTCCTCGATCAGCCCCAGCATTTT. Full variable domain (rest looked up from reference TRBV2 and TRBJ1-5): EPEVTQTPSHQVTQMGQEVILRCVPISNHLYFYWYRQILGQKVEFLVSFYNNEISEKSEIFDDQFSVERPDGSNFTLKIRSTKLEDSAMYFCASRSRGTEVLDQPQHFGDGTRLSIL.

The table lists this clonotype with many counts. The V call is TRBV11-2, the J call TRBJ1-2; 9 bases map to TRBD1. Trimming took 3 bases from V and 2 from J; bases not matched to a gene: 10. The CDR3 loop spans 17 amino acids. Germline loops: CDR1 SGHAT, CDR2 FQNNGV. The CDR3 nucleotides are TGTGCCAGCAGCTTCGGCCGGGGACAGGGTAGCAACTATGGCTACACCTTC. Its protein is CASSFGRGQGSNYGYTF.

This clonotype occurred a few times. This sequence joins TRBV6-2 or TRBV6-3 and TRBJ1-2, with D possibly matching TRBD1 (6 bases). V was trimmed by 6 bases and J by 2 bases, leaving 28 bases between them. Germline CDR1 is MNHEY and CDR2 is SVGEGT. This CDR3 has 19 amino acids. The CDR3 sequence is CASSATDILGARFNYGYTF. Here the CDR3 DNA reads TGTGCCAGCAGCGCTACGGATATTTTGGGGGCACGGTTCAACTATGGCTACACCTTC.

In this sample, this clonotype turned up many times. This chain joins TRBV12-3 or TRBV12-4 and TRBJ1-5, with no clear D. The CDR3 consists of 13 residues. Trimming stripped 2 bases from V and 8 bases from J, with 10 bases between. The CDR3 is CASSLIRPEPQHF. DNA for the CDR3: TGTGCCAGCAGTTTAATCCGGCCGGAGCCCCAGCATTTT.

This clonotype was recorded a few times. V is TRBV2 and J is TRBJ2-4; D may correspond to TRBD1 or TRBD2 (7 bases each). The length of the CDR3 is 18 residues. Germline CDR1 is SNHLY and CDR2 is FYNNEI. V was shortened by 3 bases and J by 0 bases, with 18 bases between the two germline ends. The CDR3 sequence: CASSESPGEGAAKNIQYF. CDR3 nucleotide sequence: TGTGCCAGCAGTGAGAGTCCAGGGGAGGGGGCAGCCAAAAACATTCAGTACTTC. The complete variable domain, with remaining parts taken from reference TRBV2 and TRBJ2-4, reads EPEVTQTPSHQVTQMGQEVILRCVPISNHLYFYWYRQILGQKVEFLVSFYNNEISEKSEIFDDQFSVERPDGSNFTLKIRSTKLEDSAMYFCASSESPGEGAAKNIQYFGAGTRLSVL.

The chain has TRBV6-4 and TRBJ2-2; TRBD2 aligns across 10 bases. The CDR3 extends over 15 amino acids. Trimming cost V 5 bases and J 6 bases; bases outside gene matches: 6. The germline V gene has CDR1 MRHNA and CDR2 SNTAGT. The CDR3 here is CASSSGTSESGELFF. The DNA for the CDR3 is TGTGCCAGCAGTTCCGGGACTAGCGAATCCGGGGAGCTGTTTTTT.

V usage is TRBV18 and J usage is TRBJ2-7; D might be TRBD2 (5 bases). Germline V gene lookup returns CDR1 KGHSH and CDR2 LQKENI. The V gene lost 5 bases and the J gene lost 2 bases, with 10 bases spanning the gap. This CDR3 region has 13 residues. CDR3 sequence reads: CASSTQRAYEQYF. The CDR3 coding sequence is TGTGCCAGCTCAACGCAGAGGGCCTACGAGCAGTACTTC.

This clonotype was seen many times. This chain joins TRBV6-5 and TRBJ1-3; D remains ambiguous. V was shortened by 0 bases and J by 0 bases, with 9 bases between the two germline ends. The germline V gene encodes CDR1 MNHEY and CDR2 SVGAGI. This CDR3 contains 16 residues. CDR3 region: CASSYSSHFSGNTIYF. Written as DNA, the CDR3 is TGTGCCAGCAGTTACTCGAGCCATTTCTCTGGAAACACCATATATTTT.

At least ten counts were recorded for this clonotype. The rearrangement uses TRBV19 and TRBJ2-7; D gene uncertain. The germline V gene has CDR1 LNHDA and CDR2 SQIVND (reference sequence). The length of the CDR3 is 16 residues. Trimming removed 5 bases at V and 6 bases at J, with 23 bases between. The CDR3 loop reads CASSVSSGSLYLEQYF. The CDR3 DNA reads TGTGCCAGTAGTGTTTCGTCCGGCAGTCTCTACCTCGAGCAGTACTTC.

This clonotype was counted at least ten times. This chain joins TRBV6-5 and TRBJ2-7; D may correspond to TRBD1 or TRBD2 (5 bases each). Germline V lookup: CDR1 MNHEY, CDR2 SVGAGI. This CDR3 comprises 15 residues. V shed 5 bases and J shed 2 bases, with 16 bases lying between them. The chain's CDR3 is CASSTPGTGAYEQYF. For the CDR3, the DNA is TGTGCCAGCAGTACCCCCGGGACCGGCGCCTACGAGCAGTACTTC.

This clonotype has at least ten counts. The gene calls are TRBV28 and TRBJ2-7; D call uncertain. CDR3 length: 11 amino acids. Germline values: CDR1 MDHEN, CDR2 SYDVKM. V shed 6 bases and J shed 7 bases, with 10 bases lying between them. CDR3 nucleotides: TGTGCCAGCAGGAGGTACCGGGAGCAGTACTTC. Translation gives CASRRYREQYF.

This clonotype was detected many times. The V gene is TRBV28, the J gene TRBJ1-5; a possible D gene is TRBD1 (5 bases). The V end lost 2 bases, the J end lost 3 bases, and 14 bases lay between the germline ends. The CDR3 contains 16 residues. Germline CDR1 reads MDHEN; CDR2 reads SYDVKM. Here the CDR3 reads CASSLRGGVHNQPQHF. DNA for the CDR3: TGTGCCAGCAGTTTACGCGGAGGGGTTCACAATCAGCCCCAGCATTTT.

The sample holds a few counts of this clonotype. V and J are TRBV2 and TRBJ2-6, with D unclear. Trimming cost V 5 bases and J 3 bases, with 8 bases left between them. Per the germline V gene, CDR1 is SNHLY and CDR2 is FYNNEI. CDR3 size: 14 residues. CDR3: CASSSRNGANVLTF. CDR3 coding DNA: TGTGCCAGCAGTTCTCGGAATGGGGCCAACGTCCTGACTTTC.